In its sample, the clone carrying this TCR beta chain was seen many times. Its cognate antigen is unknown. The CDR3 spans 16 residues. The germline V and J ends were trimmed by 1 base and 2 bases, with 14 bases remaining between them. The germline gives CDR1 SGHRS, CDR2 YFSETQ. This specimen comes from a study of T cells in Graves' hyperthyroidism and ophthalmopathy. Background on the study: Initial diagnosis, before any treatment, was when peripheral blood was collected. Findings of the study overall: Most expanded thyroid clonotypes above 0.001 recurred in blood. In validation, the model predicted ophthalmopathy. These predictions came a median roughly 7.1 months before onset.

Exclusion criteria comprised uncontrolled infection, other autoimmune disease, pregnancy or lactation. It was RNA transcripts that yielded the amplified TCR beta CDR3 regions. Researchers ran a first-round RT-PCR on the TCR CDR3 using the HTBI primer set. TCRdb reprocessed the multiplex PCR reads via MiXCR and lists one record per CDR3 protein. The sample shows 340,000 or so distinct CDR3 sequences, 21% of them seen only once. Material: blood. The source is a woman between 45 and 60 years old with Graves' hyperthyroidism. This sequence joins TRBV5-1 and TRBJ2-3, with a possible D match to TRBD2 (6 bases). The DNA of the CDR3 is TGCGCCAGCAGCTTGCCCCCTAGCGCTCTCACAGATACGCAGTATTTT. It yields the protein CASSLPPSALTDTQYF.